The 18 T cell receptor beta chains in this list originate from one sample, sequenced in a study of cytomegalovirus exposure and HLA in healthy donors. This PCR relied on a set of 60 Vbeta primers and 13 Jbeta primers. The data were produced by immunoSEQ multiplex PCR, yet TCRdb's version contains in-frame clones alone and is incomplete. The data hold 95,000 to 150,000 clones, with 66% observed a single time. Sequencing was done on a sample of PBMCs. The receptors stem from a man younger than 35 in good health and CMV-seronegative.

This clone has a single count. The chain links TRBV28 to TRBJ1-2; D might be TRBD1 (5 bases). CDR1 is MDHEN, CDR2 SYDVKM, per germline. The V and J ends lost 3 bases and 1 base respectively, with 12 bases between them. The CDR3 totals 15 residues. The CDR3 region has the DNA TGTGCCAGCAGTTTGAGACAGATCCTTAACTATGGCTACACCTTC. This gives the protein CASSLRQILNYGYTF.

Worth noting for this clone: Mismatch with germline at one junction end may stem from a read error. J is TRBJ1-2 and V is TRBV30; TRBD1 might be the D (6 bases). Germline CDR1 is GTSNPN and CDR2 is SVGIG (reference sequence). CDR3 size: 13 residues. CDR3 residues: CAWSLRGFLGYPF. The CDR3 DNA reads TGTGCCTGGAGCCTGAGGGGGTTTCTTGGCTACCCCTTC.

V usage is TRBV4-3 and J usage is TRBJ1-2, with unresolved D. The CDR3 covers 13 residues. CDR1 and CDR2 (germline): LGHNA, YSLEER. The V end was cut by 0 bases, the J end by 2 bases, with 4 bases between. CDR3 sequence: CASSQDLNYGYTF. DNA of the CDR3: TGCGCCAGCAGCCAAGATTTAAACTATGGCTACACCTTC.

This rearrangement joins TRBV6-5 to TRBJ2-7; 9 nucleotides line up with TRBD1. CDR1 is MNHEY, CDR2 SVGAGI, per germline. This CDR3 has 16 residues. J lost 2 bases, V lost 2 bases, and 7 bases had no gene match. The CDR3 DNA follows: TGTGCCAGCAGTTACCTGACCGGGACAGGGCCCTACGAGCAGTACTTC. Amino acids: CASSYLTGTGPYEQYF.

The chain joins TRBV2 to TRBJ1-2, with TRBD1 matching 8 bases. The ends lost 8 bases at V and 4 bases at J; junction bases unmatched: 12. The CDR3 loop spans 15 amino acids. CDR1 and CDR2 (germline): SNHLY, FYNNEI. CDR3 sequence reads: CASSSQGGRVYGYTF. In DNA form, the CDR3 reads TGTGCCAGCTCGTCACAGGGGGGAAGAGTCTATGGCTACACCTTC.

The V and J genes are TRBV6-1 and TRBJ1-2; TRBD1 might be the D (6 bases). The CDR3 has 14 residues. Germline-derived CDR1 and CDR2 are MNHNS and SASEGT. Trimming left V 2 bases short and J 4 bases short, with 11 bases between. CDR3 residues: CASSEQGTLYGYTF. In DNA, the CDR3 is TGTGCCAGCAGTGAACAGGGGACCCTCTATGGCTACACCTTC.

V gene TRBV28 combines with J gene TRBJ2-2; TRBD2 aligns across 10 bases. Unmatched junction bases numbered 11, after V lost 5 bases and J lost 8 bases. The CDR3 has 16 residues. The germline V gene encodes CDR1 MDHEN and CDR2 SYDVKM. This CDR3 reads CASSPGRSGRSGELFF. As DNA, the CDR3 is TGTGCCAGCAGTCCCGGGCGTAGCGGGAGGTCGGGGGAGCTGTTTTTT.

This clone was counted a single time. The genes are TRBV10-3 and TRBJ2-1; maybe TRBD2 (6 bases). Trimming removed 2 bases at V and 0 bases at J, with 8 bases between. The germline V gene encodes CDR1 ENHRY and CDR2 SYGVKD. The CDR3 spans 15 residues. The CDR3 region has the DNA TGTGCCATCAGTGAGGAGCGGGTCTCCTACAATGAGCAGTTCTTC. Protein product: CAISEERVSYNEQFF.

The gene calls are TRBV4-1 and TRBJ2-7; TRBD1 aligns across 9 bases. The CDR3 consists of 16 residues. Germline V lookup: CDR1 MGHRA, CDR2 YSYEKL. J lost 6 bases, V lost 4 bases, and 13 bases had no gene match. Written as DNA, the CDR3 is TGCGCCAGCAGCCCCCTTTTAACAGGGGGCGAACGCGAGCAGTACTTC. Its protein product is CASSPLLTGGEREQYF.

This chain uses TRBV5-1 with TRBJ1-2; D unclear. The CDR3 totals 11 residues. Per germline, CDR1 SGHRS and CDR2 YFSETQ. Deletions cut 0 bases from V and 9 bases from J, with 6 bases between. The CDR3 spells CASSLGFSYTF. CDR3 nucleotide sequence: TGCGCCAGCAGCTTGGGTTTTAGCTACACCTTC.

CDR3 sequence reads: CAWSEGMNTEAFF. The CDR3 DNA reads as TGTGCCTGGAGTGAGGGGATGAACACTGAAGCTTTCTTT. The chain combines TRBV30 with TRBJ1-1; a possible D gene is TRBD1 (5 bases). Trimming cost V 1 base and J 0 bases, with 6 bases left between them. The CDR3 contains 13 residues. Germline CDR1 GTSNPN, CDR2 SVGIG (reference sequence).

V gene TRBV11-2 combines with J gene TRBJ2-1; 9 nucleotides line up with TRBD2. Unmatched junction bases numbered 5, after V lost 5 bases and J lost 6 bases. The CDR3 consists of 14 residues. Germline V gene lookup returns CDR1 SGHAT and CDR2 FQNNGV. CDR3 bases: TGTGCCAGCAGCCCTCGACTAGCGGTCAATGAGCAGTTCTTC. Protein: CASSPRLAVNEQFF.

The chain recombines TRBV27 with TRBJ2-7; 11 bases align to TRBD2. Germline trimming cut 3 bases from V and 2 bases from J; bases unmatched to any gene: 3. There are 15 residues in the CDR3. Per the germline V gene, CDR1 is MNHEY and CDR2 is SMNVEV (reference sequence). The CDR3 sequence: CASSFPGLAAYEQYF. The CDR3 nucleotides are TGTGCCAGCAGTTTCCCGGGACTAGCGGCCTACGAGCAGTACTTC.

The CDR3 region has the DNA TGTGCCAGTAGTACGAGGGCTAGCGGGAGGAGGAATGAGCAGTTCTTC. Its protein is CASSTRASGRRNEQFF. The chain has TRBV19 and TRBJ2-1, with TRBD2 matching over 11 bases. With V trimmed by 4 bases and J by 7 bases, 9 bases remained unmatched. Germline assignment: CDR1 LNHDA and CDR2 SQIVND (reference sequence). The CDR3 runs to 16 residues. The full variable domain, in which reference TRBV19 and TRBJ2-1 provide the parts outside the CDR3, is DGGITQSPKYLFRKEGQNVTLSCEQNLNHDAMYWYRQDPGQGLRLIYYSQIVNDFQKGDIAEGYSVSREKKESFPLTVTSAQKNPTAFYLCASSTRASGRRNEQFFGPGTRLTVL.

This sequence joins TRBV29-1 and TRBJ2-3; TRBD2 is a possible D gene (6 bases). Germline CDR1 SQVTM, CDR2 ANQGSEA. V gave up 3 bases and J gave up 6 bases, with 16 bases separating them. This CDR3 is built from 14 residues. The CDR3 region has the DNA TGCAGCGTTGAGGGGACTTCTCCTAGGGATACGCAGTATTTT. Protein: CSVEGTSPRDTQYF.

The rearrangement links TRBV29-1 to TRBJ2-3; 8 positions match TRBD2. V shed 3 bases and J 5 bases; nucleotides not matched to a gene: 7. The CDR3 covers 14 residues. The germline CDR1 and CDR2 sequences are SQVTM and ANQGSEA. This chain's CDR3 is CSVDFGRAEDTQYF. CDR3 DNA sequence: TGCAGCGTTGACTTCGGGAGGGCTGAAGATACGCAGTATTTT.

The CDR3 sequence: CASSLQGSVSTDTQYF. For the CDR3, the DNA is TGTGCCAGCAGCCTCCAGGGGTCAGTTTCCACAGATACGCAGTATTTT. This chain joins TRBV4-2 and TRBJ2-3; TRBD1 is a possible D gene (6 bases). The CDR3 consists of 16 residues. Trimming shortened V by 4 bases and J by 2 bases, and 16 bases separated the two germline ends. CDR1 is LGHNA, CDR2 YNFKEQ, per germline.

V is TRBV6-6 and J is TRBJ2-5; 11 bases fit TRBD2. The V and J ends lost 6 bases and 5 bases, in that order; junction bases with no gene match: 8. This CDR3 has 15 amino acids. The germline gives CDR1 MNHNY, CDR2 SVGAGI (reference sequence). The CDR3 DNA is TGTGCCAGCAGGCCCCTAGCGGGGGGCCCCGAGACCCAGTACTTC. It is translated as CASRPLAGGPETQYF.